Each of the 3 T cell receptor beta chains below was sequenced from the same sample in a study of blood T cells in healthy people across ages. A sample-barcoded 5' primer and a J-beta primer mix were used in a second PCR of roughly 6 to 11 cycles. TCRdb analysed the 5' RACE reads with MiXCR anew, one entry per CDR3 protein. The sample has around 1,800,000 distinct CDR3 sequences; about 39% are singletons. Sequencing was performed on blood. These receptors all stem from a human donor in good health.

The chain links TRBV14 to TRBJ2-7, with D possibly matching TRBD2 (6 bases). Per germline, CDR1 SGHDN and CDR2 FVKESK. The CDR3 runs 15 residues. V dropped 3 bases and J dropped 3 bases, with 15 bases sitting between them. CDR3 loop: CASSHRTQGLYEQYF. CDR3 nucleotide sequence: TGTGCCAGCAGCCACAGGACTCAGGGACTCTACGAGCAGTACTTC.

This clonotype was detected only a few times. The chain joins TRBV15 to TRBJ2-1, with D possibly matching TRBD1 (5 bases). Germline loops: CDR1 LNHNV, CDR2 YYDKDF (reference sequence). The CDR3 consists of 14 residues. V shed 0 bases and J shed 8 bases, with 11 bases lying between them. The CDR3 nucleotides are TGTGCCACCAGCAGAGAGCCCCAGGGCGATGAGCAGTTCTTC. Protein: CATSREPQGDEQFF.

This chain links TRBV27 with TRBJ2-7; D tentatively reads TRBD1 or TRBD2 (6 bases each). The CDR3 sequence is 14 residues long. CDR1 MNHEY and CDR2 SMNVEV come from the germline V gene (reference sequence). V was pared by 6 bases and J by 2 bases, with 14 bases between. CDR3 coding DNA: TGTGCCAGCAGCCTTAAGGGGGGAACCTACGAGCAGTACTTC. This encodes CASSLKGGTYEQYF.